A selection of T cell receptor beta chains follows, all from one sample in a study of OX40 agonist ivuxolimab in advanced cancers. Using immunoSEQ multiplex PCR, the repertoire was profiled, and TCRdb retains in-frame clones only, with some absent. The sample lists tens of thousands of clones, about 88% seen once, with 0.25% to 0.3% in the top ten. The sequencing used CD4+ or CD8+ T cells sorted from blood, collected in a trial of the OX40 agonist ivuxolimab. These receptors were taken from an adult with an advanced solid tumor such as melanoma, head and neck, liver or kidney cancer. Each CDR3 is given with its conserved first and last residue. D genes are given only for firm matches. Expanded clones get a size class; other rows say once, few or many, or leave the size out.

v_call: TRBV5-4
d_call: .
j_call: TRBJ1-1
clone_size: .
cdr3_aa: CASSLTRNTEAFF
cdr3_nt: TGTGCCAGCAGCTTGACCCGGAACACTGAAGCTTTCTTT

v_call: TRBV10-2
d_call: .
j_call: TRBJ1-3
clone_size: .
cdr3_aa: CASRETGSHSGNTIYF
cdr3_nt: TGCGCCAGCAGAGAGACAGGCTCTCACTCTGGAAACACCATATATTTT

v_call: TRBV19
d_call: .
j_call: TRBJ1-1
clone_size: .
cdr3_aa: CASRPPNTEAFF
cdr3_nt: TGTGCCAGTAGGCCGCCGAACACTGAAGCTTTCTTT

v_call: TRBV10-2
d_call: .
j_call: TRBJ2-7
clone_size: few
cdr3_aa: CASSEFGEQYF
cdr3_nt: TGCGCCAGCAGTGAGTTTGGTGAGCAGTACTTC

v_call: TRBV7-9
d_call: TRBD1
j_call: TRBJ2-5
clone_size: .
cdr3_aa: CASTLRGPLDF
cdr3_nt: TGTGCCAGCACCCTAAGGGGGCCGCTGGACTTC

v_call: TRBV6-6
d_call: .
j_call: TRBJ1-1
clone_size: .
cdr3_aa: CASLTNTEAFF
cdr3_nt: TGTGCCAGCTTAACGAACACTGAAGCTTTCTTT

v_call: TRBV19
d_call: .
j_call: TRBJ1-2
clone_size: .
cdr3_aa: CATPTDGGYGYTF
cdr3_nt: TGTGCCACCCCGACGGACGGAGGCTATGGCTACACCTTC

v_call: TRBV9
d_call: TRBD2
j_call: TRBJ2-2
clone_size: .
cdr3_aa: CASSVSLAGNTGELFF
cdr3_nt: TGTGCCAGCAGCGTTTCGCTAGCGGGGAACACCGGGGAGCTGTTTTTT

v_call: TRBV19
d_call: .
j_call: TRBJ1-5
clone_size: .
cdr3_aa: CASSPRGKEGGQPQHF
cdr3_nt: TGTGCCAGTAGCCCGAGGGGGAAGGAAGGCGGTCAGCCCCAGCATTTT

v_call: TRBV5-1
d_call: .
j_call: TRBJ2-7
clone_size: .
cdr3_aa: CASSVAASYEQYF
cdr3_nt: TGCGCCAGCAGCGTGGCAGCCTCCTACGAGCAGTACTTC

v_call: TRBV30
d_call: .
j_call: TRBJ1-3
clone_size: once
cdr3_aa: CAWDGHSGNTIYF
cdr3_nt: TGTGCCTGGGACGGGCACTCTGGAAACACCATATATTTT

v_call: TRBV27
d_call: .
j_call: TRBJ2-5
clone_size: .
cdr3_aa: CASSFNPGLGETQYF
cdr3_nt: TGTGCCAGCAGTTTTAATCCGGGGTTGGGGGAGACCCAGTACTTC

v_call: TRBV6-5
d_call: TRBD1
j_call: TRBJ2-5
clone_size: .
cdr3_aa: CASSPPGQGTDERYF
cdr3_nt: TGTGCCAGCAGTCCCCCGGGACAGGGTACAGACGAGCGGTACTTC

v_call: TRBV6-6
d_call: .
j_call: TRBJ1-5
clone_size: once
cdr3_aa: CASSQGDGSNQPQHF
cdr3_nt: TGTGCCAGCAGTCAGGGCGACGGAAGCAATCAGCCCCAGCATTTT

v_call: TRBV7-9
d_call: TRBD2
j_call: TRBJ2-1
clone_size: .
cdr3_aa: CASSLLAAGRGGLRNEQFF
cdr3_nt: TGTGCCAGCAGCTTGTTGGCCGCCGGGCGGGGGGGCCTTAGGAATGAGCAGTTCTTC

v_call: TRBV12-5
d_call: .
j_call: TRBJ1-1
clone_size: few
cdr3_aa: CASKYLDNTEAFF
cdr3_nt: TGTGCTAGTAAGTACCTGGATAACACTGAAGCTTTCTTT

v_call: TRBV5-5
d_call: .
j_call: TRBJ2-7
clone_size: .
cdr3_aa: CASNLAGASYEQYF
cdr3_nt: TGTGCCAGCAACCTTGCCGGTGCCTCCTACGAGCAGTACTTC

v_call: TRBV5-1
d_call: TRBD1
j_call: TRBJ1-1
clone_size: .
cdr3_aa: CASSLGTGELAFF
cdr3_nt: TGCGCCAGCAGCTTGGGGACAGGTGAATTAGCTTTCTTT

v_call: TRBV7-8
d_call: TRBD1
j_call: TRBJ2-5
clone_size: .
cdr3_aa: CASSLVSNRGQTQYF
cdr3_nt: TGTGCCAGCAGCTTAGTTTCCAACAGGGGGCAGACCCAGTACTTC

v_call: TRBV12-5
d_call: TRBD1
j_call: TRBJ1-5
clone_size: .
cdr3_aa: CASAPRDREVPQHF
cdr3_nt: TGTGCTAGTGCACCAAGGGACAGGGAAGTCCCCCAGCATTTT

v_call: TRBV30
d_call: TRBD2
j_call: TRBJ2-5
clone_size: .
cdr3_aa: CACRLAGGQETQYF
cdr3_nt: TGTGCCTGCCGACTAGCGGGGGGCCAAGAGACCCAGTACTTC

v_call: TRBV9
d_call: TRBD1
j_call: TRBJ2-3
clone_size: .
cdr3_aa: CASSVRPGQGADTQYF
cdr3_nt: TGTGCCAGCAGCGTAAGACCGGGACAGGGGGCCGATACGCAGTATTTT

v_call: TRBV25-1
d_call: .
j_call: TRBJ1-1
clone_size: few
cdr3_aa: CASRSRTVNTEAFF
cdr3_nt: TGTGCCAGCAGGTCACGTACGGTGAACACTGAAGCTTTCTTT

v_call: TRBV5-1
d_call: .
j_call: TRBJ1-1
clone_size: .
cdr3_aa: CASSSGRSEAFF
cdr3_nt: TGCGCCAGCAGCTCGGGGCGGAGTGAAGCTTTCTTT

v_call: TRBV15
d_call: TRBD2
j_call: TRBJ2-5
clone_size: .
cdr3_aa: CATSPRGGLSQETQYF
cdr3_nt: TGTGCCACCAGCCCCCGGGGGGGCCTGTCCCAAGAGACCCAGTACTTC

v_call: TRBV27
d_call: .
j_call: TRBJ1-5
clone_size: .
cdr3_aa: CASSLSSGGNQPQHF
cdr3_nt: TGTGCCAGCAGTTTATCGTCAGGGGGCAATCAGCCCCAGCATTTT

v_call: TRBV5-1
d_call: .
j_call: TRBJ1-4
clone_size: .
cdr3_aa: CASSLDSATNEKLFF
cdr3_nt: TGCGCCAGCAGCTTGGACAGTGCAACTAATGAAAAACTGTTTTTT

v_call: TRBV30
d_call: TRBD1
j_call: TRBJ1-1
clone_size: few
cdr3_aa: CAWRGQGNTEAFF
cdr3_nt: TGTGCCTGGAGGGGACAGGGGAACACTGAAGCTTTCTTT

v_call: TRBV6-1
d_call: .
j_call: TRBJ1-2
clone_size: few
cdr3_aa: CASSESQVYGYTF
cdr3_nt: TGTGCCAGCAGTGAATCACAGGTCTATGGCTACACCTTC

v_call: TRBV30
d_call: .
j_call: TRBJ2-5
clone_size: .
cdr3_aa: CAWRAWVGTQETQYF
cdr3_nt: TGTGCCTGGAGGGCCTGGGTCGGGACCCAAGAGACCCAGTACTTC

v_call: TRBV6-5
d_call: TRBD1
j_call: TRBJ1-2
clone_size: .
cdr3_aa: CASSRTGGADYGYTF
cdr3_nt: TGTGCCAGCAGTAGGACAGGGGGCGCAGATTATGGCTACACCTTC

v_call: TRBV18
d_call: .
j_call: TRBJ2-1
clone_size: .
cdr3_aa: CASSPGQGDRAEQFF
cdr3_nt: TGTGCCAGCTCACCGGGGCAAGGGGATAGGGCTGAGCAGTTCTTC

v_call: TRBV28
d_call: TRBD1
j_call: TRBJ1-2
clone_size: .
cdr3_aa: CASSSYSDRVLYGYTF
cdr3_nt: TGTGCCAGCAGTTCGTACTCGGACAGGGTGTTATATGGCTACACCTTC

v_call: TRBV10-3
d_call: .
j_call: TRBJ1-2
clone_size: .
cdr3_aa: CAITPGPDSHYGYTF
cdr3_nt: TGTGCCATCACCCCGGGGCCGGACAGCCACTATGGCTACACCTTC

v_call: TRBV7-8
d_call: TRBD1
j_call: TRBJ1-1
clone_size: .
cdr3_aa: CASSSGDRWVEAFF
cdr3_nt: TGTGCCAGCAGCTCGGGGGACAGGTGGGTTGAAGCTTTCTTT

v_call: TRBV7-2
d_call: TRBD1
j_call: TRBJ2-4
clone_size: .
cdr3_aa: CASSLNRRGPAKNIQYF
cdr3_nt: TGTGCCAGCAGCTTAAATCGAAGGGGGCCTGCCAAAAACATTCAGTACTTC

v_call: TRBV2
d_call: TRBD1
j_call: TRBJ1-2
clone_size: .
cdr3_aa: CASSAQDRGPGGYTF
cdr3_nt: TGTGCCAGCAGTGCCCAAGACAGGGGCCCCGGGGGCTACACCTTC

v_call: TRBV5-1
d_call: .
j_call: TRBJ2-7
clone_size: once
cdr3_aa: CASSLGQGGYEQYF
cdr3_nt: TGCGCCAGCAGCTTGGGGCAGGGAGGCTACGAGCAGTACTTC

v_call: TRBV19
d_call: .
j_call: TRBJ2-5
clone_size: .
cdr3_aa: CASQLPGAQYF
cdr3_nt: TGTGCCAGTCAACTGCCTGGGGCCCAGTACTTC

v_call: TRBV5-8
d_call: TRBD2
j_call: TRBJ2-1
clone_size: .
cdr3_aa: CASSRGLAGWDEQFF
cdr3_nt: TGTGCCAGCAGTCGCGGACTAGCGGGGTGGGATGAGCAGTTCTTC

v_call: TRBV28
d_call: .
j_call: TRBJ1-1
clone_size: .
cdr3_aa: CASSLRGPAFF
cdr3_nt: TGTGCCAGCAGTCTCCGAGGACCGGCTTTCTTT

v_call: TRBV30
d_call: TRBD2
j_call: TRBJ2-3
clone_size: .
cdr3_aa: CAWSVNRGVSDTQYF
cdr3_nt: TGTGCCTGGAGTGTAAATCGGGGGGTGTCAGATACGCAGTATTTT

v_call: TRBV7-6
d_call: TRBD1
j_call: TRBJ2-7
clone_size: .
cdr3_aa: CASSLAGQFYEQYF
cdr3_nt: TGTGCCAGCAGCTTAGCGGGACAGTTCTACGAGCAGTACTTC

v_call: TRBV27
d_call: .
j_call: TRBJ1-1
clone_size: .
cdr3_aa: CASSPLTVLNTEAFF
cdr3_nt: TGTGCCAGCAGTCCGTTGACAGTCCTGAACACTGAAGCTTTCTTT

v_call: TRBV28
d_call: TRBD1
j_call: TRBJ2-7
clone_size: .
cdr3_aa: CASSHIRGTGGYEQYF
cdr3_nt: TGTGCCAGCAGTCACATCCGTGGGACAGGGGGATACGAGCAGTACTTC

v_call: TRBV6-5
d_call: .
j_call: TRBJ2-7
clone_size: .
cdr3_aa: CASSYSSGAQQQYF
cdr3_nt: TGTGCCAGCAGTTACTCCTCGGGGGCACAACAGCAGTACTTC

v_call: TRBV27
d_call: TRBD1
j_call: TRBJ2-7
clone_size: .
cdr3_aa: CASSLGSGTGFYEQYF
cdr3_nt: TGTGCCAGCAGTTTAGGTTCCGGGACAGGGTTCTACGAGCAGTACTTC

v_call: TRBV6-1
d_call: TRBD1
j_call: TRBJ2-1
clone_size: .
cdr3_aa: CASRQGEVSYNEQFF
cdr3_nt: TGTGCCAGCAGACAGGGGGAAGTCTCCTACAATGAGCAGTTCTTC

v_call: TRBV20-1
d_call: .
j_call: TRBJ1-2
clone_size: .
cdr3_aa: CSARENDGYTF
cdr3_nt: TGCAGTGCTAGAGAGAACGATGGCTACACCTTC

v_call: TRBV18
d_call: .
j_call: TRBJ2-1
clone_size: .
cdr3_aa: CASSVGGSLNEQFF
cdr3_nt: TGTGCCAGCTCGGTCGGGGGCTCATTAAATGAGCAGTTCTTC

v_call: TRBV19
d_call: .
j_call: TRBJ1-5
clone_size: .
cdr3_aa: CASTLRAGGSAQPQHF
cdr3_nt: TGTGCCAGTACCCTACGGGCGGGCGGGTCTGCTCAGCCCCAGCATTTT

v_call: TRBV6-5
d_call: .
j_call: TRBJ2-7
clone_size: .
cdr3_aa: CASSGHQGGTYEQYF
cdr3_nt: TGTGCCAGCAGTGGGCACCAGGGGGGGACCTACGAGCAGTACTTC

v_call: TRBV10-3
d_call: .
j_call: TRBJ2-1
clone_size: .
cdr3_aa: CATMPSSGYNEQFF
cdr3_nt: TGTGCCACCATGCCCTCTTCGGGCTACAATGAGCAGTTCTTC

v_call: TRBV5-1
d_call: .
j_call: TRBJ2-7
clone_size: .
cdr3_aa: CASSLEGYEQYF
cdr3_nt: TGCGCCAGCAGCCTAGAGGGTTACGAGCAGTACTTC